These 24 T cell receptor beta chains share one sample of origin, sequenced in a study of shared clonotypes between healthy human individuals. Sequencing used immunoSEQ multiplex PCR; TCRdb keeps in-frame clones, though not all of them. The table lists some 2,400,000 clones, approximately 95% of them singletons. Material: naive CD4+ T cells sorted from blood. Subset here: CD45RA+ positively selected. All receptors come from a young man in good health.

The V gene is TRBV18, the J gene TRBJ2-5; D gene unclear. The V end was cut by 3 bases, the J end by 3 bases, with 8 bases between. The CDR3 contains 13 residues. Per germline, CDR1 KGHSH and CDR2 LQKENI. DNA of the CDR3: TGTGCCAGCTCACCCGATCGGAAAGAGACCCAGTACTTC. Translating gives CASSPDRKETQYF.

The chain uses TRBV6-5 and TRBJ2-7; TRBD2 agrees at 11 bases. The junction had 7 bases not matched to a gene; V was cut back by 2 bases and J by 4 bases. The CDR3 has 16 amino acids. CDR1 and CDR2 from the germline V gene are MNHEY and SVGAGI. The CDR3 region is CASSYAAGTSGYEQYF. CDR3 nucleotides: TGTGCCAGCAGTTACGCCGCCGGGACTAGCGGTTACGAGCAGTACTTC.

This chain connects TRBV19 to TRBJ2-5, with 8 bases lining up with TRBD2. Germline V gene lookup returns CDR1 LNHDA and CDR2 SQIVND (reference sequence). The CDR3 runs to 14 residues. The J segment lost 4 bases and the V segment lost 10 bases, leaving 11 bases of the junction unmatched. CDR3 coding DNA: TGTGCCACTACCCCGGGGGGGCCAAGAGAGACCCAGTACTTC. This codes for CATTPGGPRETQYF.

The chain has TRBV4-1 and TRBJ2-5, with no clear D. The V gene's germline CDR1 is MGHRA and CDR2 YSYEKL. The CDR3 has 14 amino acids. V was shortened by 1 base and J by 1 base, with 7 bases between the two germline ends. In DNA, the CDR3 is TGCGCCAGCAGCCAAGTCCACCTCCAAGAGACCCAGTACTTC. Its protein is CASSQVHLQETQYF.

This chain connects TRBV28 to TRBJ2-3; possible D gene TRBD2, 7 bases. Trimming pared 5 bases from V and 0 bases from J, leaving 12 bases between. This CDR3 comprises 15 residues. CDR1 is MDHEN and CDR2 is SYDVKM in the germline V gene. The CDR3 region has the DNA TGTGCCAGCAGTCTGGGGGGGGGCAGCACAGATACGCAGTATTTT. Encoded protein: CASSLGGGSTDTQYF.

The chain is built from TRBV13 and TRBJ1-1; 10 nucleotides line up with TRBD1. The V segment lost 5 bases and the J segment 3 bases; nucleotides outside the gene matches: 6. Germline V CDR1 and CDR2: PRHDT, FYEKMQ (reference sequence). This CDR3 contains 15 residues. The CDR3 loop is CASSPKTGGYTEAFF. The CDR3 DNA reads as TGTGCCAGCAGCCCAAAGACAGGGGGCTACACTGAAGCTTTCTTT.

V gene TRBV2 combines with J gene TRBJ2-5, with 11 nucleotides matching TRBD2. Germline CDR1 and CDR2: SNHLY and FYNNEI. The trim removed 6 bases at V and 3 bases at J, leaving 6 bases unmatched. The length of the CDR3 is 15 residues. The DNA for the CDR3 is TGTGCCAGCAGACTAGCGGGGGCCCCCGAAGAGACCCAGTACTTC. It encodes CASRLAGAPEETQYF.

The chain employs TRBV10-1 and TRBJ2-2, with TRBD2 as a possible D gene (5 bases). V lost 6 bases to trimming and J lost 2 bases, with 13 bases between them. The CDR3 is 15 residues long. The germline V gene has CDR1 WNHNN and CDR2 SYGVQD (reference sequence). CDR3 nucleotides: TGCGCCAGCAGCGGACTCCCCCCAAACACCGGGGAGCTGTTTTTT. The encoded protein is CASSGLPPNTGELFF.

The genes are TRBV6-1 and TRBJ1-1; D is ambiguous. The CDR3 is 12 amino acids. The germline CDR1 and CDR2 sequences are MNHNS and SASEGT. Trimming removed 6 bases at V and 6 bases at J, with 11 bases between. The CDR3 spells CASSVGMSEAFF. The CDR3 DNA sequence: TGTGCCAGCAGCGTGGGTATGTCTGAAGCTTTCTTT.

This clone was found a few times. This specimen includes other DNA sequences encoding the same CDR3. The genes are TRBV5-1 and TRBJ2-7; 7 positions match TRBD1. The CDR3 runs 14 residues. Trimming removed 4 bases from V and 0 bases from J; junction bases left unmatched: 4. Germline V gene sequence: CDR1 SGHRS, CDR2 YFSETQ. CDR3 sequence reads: CASSPTGSSYEQYF. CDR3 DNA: TGCGCCAGCAGCCCGACAGGGAGCTCCTACGAGCAGTACTTC.

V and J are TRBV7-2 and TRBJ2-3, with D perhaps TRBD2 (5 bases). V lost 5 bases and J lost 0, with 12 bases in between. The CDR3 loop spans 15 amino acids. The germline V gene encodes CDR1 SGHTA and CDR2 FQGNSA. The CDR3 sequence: CASSQAVASTDTQYF. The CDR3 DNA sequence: TGTGCCAGCAGCCAAGCGGTAGCTAGCACAGATACGCAGTATTTT.

CDR3 residues: CASSEAPRGQGSGYTF. The CDR3 nucleotides read TGTGCCAGCAGTGAGGCCCCCAGAGGACAGGGGTCTGGCTACACCTTC. The chain is built from TRBV2 and TRBJ1-2, with 9 bases identical to TRBD1. The CDR3 is 16 amino acids. From germline, CDR1 is SNHLY and CDR2 FYNNEI. The trim removed 3 bases at V and 7 bases at J, leaving 12 bases unmatched.

CDR3 in amino acids: CSVEDRQGTISGNTIYF. As DNA, the CDR3 is TGCAGCGTTGAAGATCGCCAGGGGACCATCTCTGGAAACACCATATATTTT. The genes are TRBV29-1 and TRBJ1-3; a weak D match, TRBD1 (6 bases). V was clipped by 0 bases and J by 0 bases, with 15 bases between them. CDR3 size: 17 residues. Germline-derived CDR1 and CDR2 are SQVTM and ANQGSEA.

The CDR3: CASSAGWTSGSQETQYF. CDR3 nucleotide sequence: TGTGCCAGCAGCGCCGGCTGGACTAGCGGGAGTCAAGAGACCCAGTACTTC. This chain joins TRBV9 and TRBJ2-5, with 13 bases fitting TRBD2. Germline V gene lookup returns CDR1 SGDLS and CDR2 YYNGEE. Trimming took 3 bases from V and 2 from J; bases not matched to a gene: 7. This CDR3 comprises 17 residues.

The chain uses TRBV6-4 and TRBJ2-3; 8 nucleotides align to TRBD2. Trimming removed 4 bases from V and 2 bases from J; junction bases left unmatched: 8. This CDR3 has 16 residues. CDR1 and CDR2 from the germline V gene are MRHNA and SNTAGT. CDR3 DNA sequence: TGTGCCAGCAGTGCGCGGGGGGCGGCGATCACAGATACGCAGTATTTT. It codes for CASSARGAAITDTQYF.

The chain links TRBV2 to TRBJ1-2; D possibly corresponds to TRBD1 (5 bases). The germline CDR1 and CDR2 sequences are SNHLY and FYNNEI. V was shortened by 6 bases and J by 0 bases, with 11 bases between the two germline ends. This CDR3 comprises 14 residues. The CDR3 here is CASSPGTANYGYTF. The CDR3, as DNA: TGTGCCAGCAGCCCCGGGACGGCTAACTATGGCTACACCTTC.

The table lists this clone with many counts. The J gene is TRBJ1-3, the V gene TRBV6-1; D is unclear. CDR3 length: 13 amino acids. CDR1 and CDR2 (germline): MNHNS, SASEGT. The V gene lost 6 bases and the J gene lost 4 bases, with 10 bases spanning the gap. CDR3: CASSLDFGNTIYF. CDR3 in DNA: TGTGCCAGCAGCTTGGACTTCGGAAACACCATATATTTT.

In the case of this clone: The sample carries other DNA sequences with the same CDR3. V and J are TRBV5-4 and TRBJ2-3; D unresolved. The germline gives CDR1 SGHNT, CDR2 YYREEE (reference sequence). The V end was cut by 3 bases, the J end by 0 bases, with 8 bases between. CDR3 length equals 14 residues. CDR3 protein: CASSSGGSTDTQYF. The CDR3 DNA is TGTGCCAGCAGCTCCGGTGGTAGCACAGATACGCAGTATTTT.

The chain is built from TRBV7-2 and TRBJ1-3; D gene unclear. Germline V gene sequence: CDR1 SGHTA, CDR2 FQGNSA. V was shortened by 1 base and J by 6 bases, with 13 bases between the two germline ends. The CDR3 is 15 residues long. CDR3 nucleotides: TGTGCCAGCAGCTTAGTATCAGGACGGCAAAACACCATATATTTT. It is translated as CASSLVSGRQNTIYF.

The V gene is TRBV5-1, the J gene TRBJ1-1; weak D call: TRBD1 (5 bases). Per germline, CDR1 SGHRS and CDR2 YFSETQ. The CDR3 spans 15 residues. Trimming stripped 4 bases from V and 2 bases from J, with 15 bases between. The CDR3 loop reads CASSPRRQLNTEAFF. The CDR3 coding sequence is TGCGCCAGCAGCCCGCGAAGACAGCTTAACACTGAAGCTTTCTTT.

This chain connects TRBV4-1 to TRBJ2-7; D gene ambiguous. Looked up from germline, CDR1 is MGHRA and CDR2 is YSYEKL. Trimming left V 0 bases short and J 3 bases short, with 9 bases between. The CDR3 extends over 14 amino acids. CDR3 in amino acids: CASSQDTLRYEQYF. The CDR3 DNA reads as TGCGCCAGCAGCCAAGATACACTACGCTACGAGCAGTACTTC.

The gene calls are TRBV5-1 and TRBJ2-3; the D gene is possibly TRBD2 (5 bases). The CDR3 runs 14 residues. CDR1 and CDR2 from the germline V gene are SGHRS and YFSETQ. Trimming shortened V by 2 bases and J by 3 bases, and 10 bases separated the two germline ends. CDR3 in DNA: TGCGCCAGCAGCTTTGCGGGCCTAACAGATACGCAGTATTTT. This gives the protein CASSFAGLTDTQYF.

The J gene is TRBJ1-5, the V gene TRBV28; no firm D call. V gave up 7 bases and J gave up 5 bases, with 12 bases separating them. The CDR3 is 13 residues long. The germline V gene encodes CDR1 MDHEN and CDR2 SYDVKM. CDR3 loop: CASTLQVHQPQHF. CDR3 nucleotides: TGTGCCAGCACCTTGCAGGTCCATCAGCCCCAGCATTTT.

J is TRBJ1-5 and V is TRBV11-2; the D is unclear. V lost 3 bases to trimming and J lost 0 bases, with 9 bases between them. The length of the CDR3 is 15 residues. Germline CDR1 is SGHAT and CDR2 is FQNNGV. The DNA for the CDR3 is TGTGCCAGCAGCTTGCAGGAGAATAGCAATCAGCCCCAGCATTTT. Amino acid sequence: CASSLQENSNQPQHF.